Presented here are 8 T cell receptor beta chains from one specimen sequenced in a study of blood T cell repertoires in COVID-19. The table came from immunoSEQ multiplex PCR; TCRdb's copy has only in-frame clones and leaves some out. This table holds over 70,000 clones, around 88% found once. The sequenced sample was peripheral blood. These receptors were obtained from an elderly woman with acute or convalescent COVID-19.

This clone was detected once. The V call is TRBV6-6, the J call TRBJ1-3, with 10 bases matching TRBD1. The CDR3 extends over 16 amino acids. The junction had 8 bases not matched to a gene; V was cut back by 5 bases and J by 4 bases. Germline assignment: CDR1 MNHNY and CDR2 SVGAGI (reference sequence). CDR3 coding DNA: TGTGCCAGCAGTACTCCGGGACAGGGGCCCGGAAACACCATATATTTT. Amino acid sequence: CASSTPGQGPGNTIYF.

V gene TRBV4-1 combines with J gene TRBJ2-5; 9 nucleotides line up with TRBD2. Germline loops: CDR1 MGHRA, CDR2 YSYEKL. CDR3 length: 17 residues. Trimming at V came to 1 base and at J to 5 bases, leaving 11 bases not matched to a gene. The CDR3 protein is CASSQAGGLALVETQYF. The CDR3, as DNA: TGCGCCAGCAGCCAAGCTGGTGGACTAGCGTTAGTGGAGACCCAGTACTTC.

The V gene is TRBV9, the J gene TRBJ2-1; the match to TRBD2 covers 10 bases. Germline V gene sequence: CDR1 SGDLS, CDR2 YYNGEE. J gave up 6 bases and V 0 bases, and 6 bases lay outside the gene matches. This CDR3 region has 16 residues. The CDR3 here is CASSVGPSGGANEQFF. The DNA of the CDR3 is TGTGCCAGCAGCGTAGGACCCAGCGGGGGGGCCAATGAGCAGTTCTTC.

The chain joins TRBV3-1 (or the pseudogene TRBV3-2) to TRBJ1-1; unclear D gene. Trimming took off 5 bases at V and 1 base at J, with 8 bases between the two ends. Germline V gives CDR1 LGHDT, CDR2 YNNKEL (reference sequence). The CDR3 is 13 residues long. CDR3 in amino acids: CASSYAGNTEAFF. CDR3 in DNA: TGTGCCAGCAGCTATGCAGGGAACACTGAAGCTTTCTTT.

This sequence joins TRBV6-5 and TRBJ1-1; no definite D call. This CDR3 contains 11 residues. Germline V CDR1 and CDR2: MNHEY, SVGAGI. Trimming pared 5 bases from V and 8 bases from J, leaving 9 bases between. The CDR3 spells CASSLTSEAFF. In nucleotides, the CDR3 is TGTGCCAGCAGTCTGACTTCCGAAGCTTTCTTT.

V and J are TRBV2 and TRBJ2-1; D possibly corresponds to TRBD2 (7 bases). Germline V gene lookup returns CDR1 SNHLY and CDR2 FYNNEI. V gave up 7 bases and J gave up 7 bases, with 20 bases separating them. The CDR3 has 15 amino acids. The CDR3 here is CASTPQGGGLNEQFF. The CDR3 bases are TGTGCCAGCACCCCCCAAGGGGGGGGGCTGAATGAGCAGTTCTTC.

V is TRBV9 and J is TRBJ2-7; no definite D call. From germline, CDR1 is SGDLS and CDR2 YYNGEE. The CDR3 has 14 residues. V lost 4 bases, J lost 0 bases, and 11 bases lay in between. CDR3: CASSPAGFSYEQYF. The CDR3 nucleotides read TGTGCCAGCAGCCCCGCCGGGTTCTCCTACGAGCAGTACTTC.

V gene TRBV7-2 combines with J gene TRBJ2-3; D is unclear. Trimming shortened V by 2 bases and J by 2 bases, and 11 bases separated the two germline ends. CDR3 length: 15 amino acids. The germline CDR1 and CDR2 sequences are SGHTA and FQGNSA. CDR3 bases: TGTGCCAGCAGCTTATTTGGTCACAACACAGATACGCAGTATTTT. As protein: CASSLFGHNTDTQYF.